This T cell receptor beta chain was sequenced in a study of T cell changes during pregnancy in multiple sclerosis. Germline loops: CDR1 KGHSH, CDR2 LQKENI. Trimming at V came to 4 bases and at J to 1 base, leaving 4 bases not matched to a gene. The CDR3 contains 15 residues. Sequencing was performed with immunoSEQ multiplex PCR; in TCRdb, only in-frame clones are kept and a portion is missing. This sample has under 55,000 clones, with around nine tenths found just once. V and J are TRBV18 and TRBJ1-5; 7 bases agree with TRBD1. The sequence derives from a female donor with multiple sclerosis, enrolled in a pregnancy study. The sequencing used CD4+ T cells from peripheral blood mononuclear cells, collected before pregnancy. CDR3 residues: CASSLGQMSNQPQHF. CDR3 in DNA: TGTGCCAGCTCACTGGGACAGATGAGCAATCAGCCCCAGCATTTT. The full variable domain, in which reference TRBV18 and TRBJ1-5 provide the parts outside the CDR3, is NAGVMQNPRHLVRRRGQEARLRCSPMKGHSHVYWYRQLPEEGLKFMVYLQKENIIDESGMPKERFSAEFPKEGPSILRIQQVVRGDSAAYFCASSLGQMSNQPQHFGDGTRLSIL.